This passage covers 16 T cell receptor beta chains from one sample sequenced in a study of T cell repertoires in cytomegalovirus infection. Their target antigens are unknown. TCRdb re-analysed the reads in MiXCR, keeping a single row per CDR3 protein. The profile shows about 360,000 distinct CDR3 sequences, about a third of them singletons. The sample here was cultured PBMCs, taken from culture after CMV antigen stimulation. Source of these receptors: a human donor in good health (CMV status not recorded). Some clones in this sample may be carry-over from other donors' samples.

The chain is built from TRBV5-4 and TRBJ1-1; no reliable D call. Germline CDR1 and CDR2: SGHNT and YYREEE (reference sequence). The V end was cut by 4 bases, the J end by 3 bases, with 16 bases between. The length of the CDR3 is 15 residues. CDR3 nucleotides: TGTGCCAGCAGCCTGTCAGCAGGCGCCCACACTGAAGCTTTCTTT. Translation gives CASSLSAGAHTEAFF.

This clonotype was observed a handful of times. This chain connects TRBV6-2 or TRBV6-3 to TRBJ2-1; TRBD1 agrees at 10 bases. The CDR3 contains 13 residues. Trimming took 6 bases from V and 5 from J; bases not matched to a gene: 1. Germline assignment: CDR1 MNHEY and CDR2 SVGEGT. CDR3 DNA: TGTGCCAGCAGGACAGGGGGCCACAATGAGCAGTTCTTC. This sequence encodes CASRTGGHNEQFF.

This clonotype has only a few counts. The rearrangement uses TRBV3-1 and TRBJ2-2; tentative D call: TRBD2 (5 bases). The CDR3 is 16 residues long. The V end was cut by 3 bases, the J end by 1 base, with 12 bases between. Germline CDR1 LGHDT, CDR2 YNNKEL (reference sequence). The DNA for the CDR3 is TGTGCCAGCAGCCAGTCGGACTCCCGGAACACCGGGGAGCTGTTTTTT. Amino acid sequence: CASSQSDSRNTGELFF.

This clonotype has only a few counts. The genes are TRBV7-3 and TRBJ2-2; a weak D match, TRBD2 (6 bases). Germline V gene data show CDR1 as SGHTA and CDR2 as FQGTGA. With 1 base removed from V and 4 bases from J, the gap between germline ends came to 13 bases. There are 16 residues in the CDR3. The CDR3 DNA is TGTGCCAGCAGCTTAAGAACGGGAGTGAGCACCGGGGAGCTGTTTTTT. Residues: CASSLRTGVSTGELFF.

This clonotype was counted only a few times. V is TRBV2 and J is TRBJ1-1; no reliable D call. The CDR3 extends over 12 amino acids. In germline, CDR1 is SNHLY, CDR2 FYNNEI. Trimming stripped 6 bases from V and 0 bases from J, with 5 bases between. The CDR3 protein is CASRSLNTEAFF. As DNA, the CDR3 is TGTGCCAGCAGGTCACTGAACACTGAAGCTTTCTTT.

This clonotype occurred a few times. This chain joins TRBV5-6 and TRBJ2-5; 8 positions match TRBD2. The V segment lost 1 base and the J segment 5 bases; nucleotides outside the gene matches: 7. CDR1 is SGHDT and CDR2 is YYEEEE in the germline V gene. This CDR3 is 15 amino acids long. CDR3 DNA sequence: TGTGCCAGCAGCTTGAGGAGCGGGAGCCTTGAGACCCAGTACTTC. It codes for CASSLRSGSLETQYF.

J is TRBJ2-4 and V is TRBV7-9; 10 bases map to TRBD1. CDR1 SEHNR and CDR2 FQNEAQ come from the germline V gene (reference sequence). V was pared by 5 bases and J by 4 bases, with 5 bases of the junction left unmatched. The CDR3 loop spans 15 amino acids. CDR3 DNA: TGTGCCAGCAGCGAACAGGGACAGGGGAAAAACATTCAGTACTTC. As protein: CASSEQGQGKNIQYF.

This chain joins TRBV19 and TRBJ1-1; 11 bases are shared with TRBD1. J was trimmed by 3 bases and V by 5 bases; bases with no gene match: 8. Germline CDR1 is LNHDA and CDR2 is SQIVND (reference sequence). This CDR3 contains 16 residues. The CDR3: CASSPRTGGADTEAFF. Written as DNA, the CDR3 is TGTGCCAGTAGTCCCCGGACAGGGGGCGCCGACACTGAAGCTTTCTTT.

This clonotype was counted a few times. The V and J genes are TRBV20-1 and TRBJ1-3; no clear D. Germline CDR1 and CDR2: DFQATT and SNEGSKA (reference sequence). V gave up 7 bases and J gave up 0 bases, with 7 bases separating them. The CDR3 extends over 12 amino acids. The CDR3 nucleotides are TGCAGTGTAGGATACTCTGGAAACACCATATATTTT. The encoded protein is CSVGYSGNTIYF.

The chain links TRBV7-2 to TRBJ2-1, with TRBD2 as a possible D gene (5 bases). Trimming took 1 base from V and 2 from J, leaving 12 bases between them. Germline CDR1 is SGHTA and CDR2 is FQGNSA. This CDR3 has 16 residues. Here the CDR3 reads CASSLVSGSTYNEQFF. The CDR3 nucleotides are TGTGCCAGCAGCTTAGTTTCGGGGTCGACCTACAATGAGCAGTTCTTC.

This clonotype was detected ten times or more. This chain links TRBV7-2 with TRBJ2-3, with 8 bases identical to TRBD1. The germline V gene has CDR1 SGHTA and CDR2 FQGNSA. V shed 5 bases and J 3 bases; nucleotides not matched to a gene: 7. The CDR3 is 15 amino acids. CDR3: CASSPDRVGTDTQYF. CDR3 nucleotides: TGTGCCAGCAGCCCGGACAGGGTTGGGACAGATACGCAGTATTTT.

The rearrangement links TRBV28 to TRBJ2-1; D might be TRBD1 (7 bases). Germline CDR1 reads MDHEN; CDR2 reads SYDVKM. The V gene lost 5 bases and the J gene lost 7 bases, with 24 bases spanning the gap. The CDR3 length is 17 residues. The CDR3 sequence is CASSLTVGGGAGNEQFF. In nucleotides, the CDR3 is TGTGCCAGCAGTCTGACTGTCGGAGGGGGCGCGGGGAATGAGCAGTTCTTC.

The chain joins TRBV7-2 to TRBJ2-3; D is ambiguous. V was cut by 2 bases and J by 1 base, with 7 bases left in between. CDR1 is SGHTA and CDR2 is FQGNSA in the germline V gene. The CDR3 has 14 amino acids. The CDR3 loop reads CASSLYGRTDTQYF. Written as DNA, the CDR3 is TGTGCCAGCAGCTTATATGGCCGCACAGATACGCAGTATTTT.

The rearrangement uses TRBV13 and TRBJ1-2, with a tentative D call TRBD1 (5 bases). The CDR3 totals 16 residues. CDR1 is PRHDT and CDR2 is FYEKMQ in the germline V gene (reference sequence). V lost 6 bases to trimming and J lost 3 bases, with 20 bases between them. The CDR3 loop is CASSILGRGVHYGYTF. In DNA form, the CDR3 reads TGTGCCAGCAGTATCCTAGGTAGGGGAGTCCACTATGGCTACACCTTC.

CDR3 loop: CASSPSGLAGDTGELFF. CDR3 nucleotides: TGTGCCAGCTCCCCATCCGGACTAGCGGGAGACACCGGGGAGCTGTTTTTT. The rearrangement joins TRBV12-3 or TRBV12-4 to TRBJ2-2; the match to TRBD2 covers 13 bases. The CDR3 runs to 17 residues. Losses at the gene ends were 8 bases for V and 3 bases for J; bases not matched to a gene: 9.

The CDR3 DNA is TGTGCCAGCAGCTATGGGGGGGCATATGGGATCGATGAGCAGTTCTTC. Its translation is CASSYGGAYGIDEQFF. The chain recombines TRBV11-2 with TRBJ2-1, with D possibly TRBD2 on 7 matching bases. The CDR3 loop spans 16 amino acids. Germline V gives CDR1 SGHAT, CDR2 FQNNGV. Trimming stripped 4 bases from V and 8 bases from J, with 21 bases between. Full variable domain (rest looked up from reference TRBV11-2 and TRBJ2-1): EAGVAQSPRYKIIEKRQSVAFWCNPISGHATLYWYQQILGQGPKLLIQFQNNGVVDDSQLPKDRFSAERLKGVDSTLKIQPAKLEDSAVYLCASSYGGAYGIDEQFFGPGTRLTVL.